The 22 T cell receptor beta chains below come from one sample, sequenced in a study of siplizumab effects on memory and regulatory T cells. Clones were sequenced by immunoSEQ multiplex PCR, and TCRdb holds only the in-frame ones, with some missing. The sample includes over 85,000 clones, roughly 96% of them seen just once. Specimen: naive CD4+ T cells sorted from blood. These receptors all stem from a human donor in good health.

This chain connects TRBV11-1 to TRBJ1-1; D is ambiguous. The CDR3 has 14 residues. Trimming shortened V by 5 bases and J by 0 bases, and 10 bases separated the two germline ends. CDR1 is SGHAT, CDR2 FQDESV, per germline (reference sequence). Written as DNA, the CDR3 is TGTGCCAGCAGCCCCCAGGTCCTGAACACTGAAGCTTTCTTT. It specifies CASSPQVLNTEAFF.

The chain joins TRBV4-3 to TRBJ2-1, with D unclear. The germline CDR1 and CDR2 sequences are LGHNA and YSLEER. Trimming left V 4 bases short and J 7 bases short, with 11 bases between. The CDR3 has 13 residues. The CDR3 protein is CASSRQEGNEQFF. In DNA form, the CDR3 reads TGCGCCAGCAGCCGGCAAGAAGGGAATGAGCAGTTCTTC.

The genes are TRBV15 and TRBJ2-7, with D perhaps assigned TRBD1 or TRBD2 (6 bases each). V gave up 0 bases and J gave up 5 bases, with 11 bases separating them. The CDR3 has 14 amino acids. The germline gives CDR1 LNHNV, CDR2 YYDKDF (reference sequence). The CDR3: CATSREYGGHEQYF. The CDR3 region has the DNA TGTGCCACCAGCAGAGAGTATGGGGGGCACGAGCAGTACTTC.

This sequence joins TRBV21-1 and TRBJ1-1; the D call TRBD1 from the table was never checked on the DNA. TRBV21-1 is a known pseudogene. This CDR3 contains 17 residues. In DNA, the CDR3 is TGTGCCAGCAGCCCACTTGGGACAGGGGCCACGAACACTGAAGCTTTCTTT. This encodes CASSPLGTGATNTEAFF.

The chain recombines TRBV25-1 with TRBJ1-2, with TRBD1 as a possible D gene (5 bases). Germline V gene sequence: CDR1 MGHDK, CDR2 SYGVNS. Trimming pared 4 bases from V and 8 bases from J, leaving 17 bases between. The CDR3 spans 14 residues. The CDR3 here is CASSAPFGGRGYTF. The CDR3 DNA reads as TGTGCCAGCAGTGCGCCCTTCGGGGGAAGGGGCTACACCTTC.

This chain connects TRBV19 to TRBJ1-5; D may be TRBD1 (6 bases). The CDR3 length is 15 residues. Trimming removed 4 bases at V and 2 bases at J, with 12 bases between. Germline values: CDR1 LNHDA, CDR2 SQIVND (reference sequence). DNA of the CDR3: TGTGCCAGTAGTACACAGGGATTAGGCAATCAGCCCCAGCATTTT. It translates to CASSTQGLGNQPQHF.

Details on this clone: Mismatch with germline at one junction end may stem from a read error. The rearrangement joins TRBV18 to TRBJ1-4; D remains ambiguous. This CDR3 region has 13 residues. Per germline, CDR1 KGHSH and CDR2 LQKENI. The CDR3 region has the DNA TGTGCCAGCTCCCCACCAATGGGCGAAAAACTGTTTTTT. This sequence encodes CASSPPMGEKLFF.

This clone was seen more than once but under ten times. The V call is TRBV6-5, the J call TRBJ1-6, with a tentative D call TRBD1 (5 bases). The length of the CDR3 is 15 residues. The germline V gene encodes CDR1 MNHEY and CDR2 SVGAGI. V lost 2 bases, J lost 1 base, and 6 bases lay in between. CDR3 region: CASSYEGSYNSPLHF. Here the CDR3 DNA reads TGTGCCAGCAGTTACGAGGGGTCCTATAATTCACCCCTCCACTTT.

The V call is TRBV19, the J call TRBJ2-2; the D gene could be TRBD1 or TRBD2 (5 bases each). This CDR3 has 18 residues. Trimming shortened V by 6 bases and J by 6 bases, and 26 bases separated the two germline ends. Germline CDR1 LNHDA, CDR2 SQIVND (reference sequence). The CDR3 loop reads CASSLIAASGQGSGELFF. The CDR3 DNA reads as TGTGCCAGTAGCTTAATAGCCGCCTCGGGGCAGGGATCCGGGGAGCTGTTTTTT.

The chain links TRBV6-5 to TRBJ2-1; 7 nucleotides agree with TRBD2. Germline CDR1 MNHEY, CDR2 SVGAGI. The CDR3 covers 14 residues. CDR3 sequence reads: CATAGVPSYNEQFF. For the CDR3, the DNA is TGTGCTACGGCGGGGGTCCCCTCCTACAATGAGCAGTTCTTC.

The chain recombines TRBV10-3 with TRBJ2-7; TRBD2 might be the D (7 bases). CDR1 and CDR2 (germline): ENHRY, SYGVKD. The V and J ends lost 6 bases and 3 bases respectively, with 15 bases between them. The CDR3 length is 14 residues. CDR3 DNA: TGTGCCATCAGGGCGGGGGCCAGCCTCTACGAGCAGTACTTC. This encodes CAIRAGASLYEQYF.

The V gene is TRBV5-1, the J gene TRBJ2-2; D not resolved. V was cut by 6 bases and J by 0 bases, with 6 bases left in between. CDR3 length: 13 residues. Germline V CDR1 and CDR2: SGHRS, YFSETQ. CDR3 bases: TGCGCCAGCACCTCGACGAACACCGGGGAGCTGTTTTTT. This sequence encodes CASTSTNTGELFF.

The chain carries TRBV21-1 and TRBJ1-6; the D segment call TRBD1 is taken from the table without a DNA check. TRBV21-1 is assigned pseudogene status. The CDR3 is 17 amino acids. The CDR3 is CASSHQGFGESNSPLHF. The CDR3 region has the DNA TGTGCCAGCAGCCACCAGGGCTTCGGAGAGTCGAATTCACCCCTCCACTTT.

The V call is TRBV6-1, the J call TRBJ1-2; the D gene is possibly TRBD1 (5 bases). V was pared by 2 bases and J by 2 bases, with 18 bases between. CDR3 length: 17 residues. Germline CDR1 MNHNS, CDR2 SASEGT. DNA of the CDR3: TGTGCCAGCAGTGAATTGGGACTCAGCGGGCTAAACTATGGCTACACCTTC. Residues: CASSELGLSGLNYGYTF.

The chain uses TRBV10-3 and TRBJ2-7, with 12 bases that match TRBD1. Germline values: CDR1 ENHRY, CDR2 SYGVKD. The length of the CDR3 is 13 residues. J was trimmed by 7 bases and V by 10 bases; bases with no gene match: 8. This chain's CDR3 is CATGTGGSREQYF. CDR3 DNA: TGTGCCACCGGGACAGGGGGCTCAAGGGAGCAGTACTTC.

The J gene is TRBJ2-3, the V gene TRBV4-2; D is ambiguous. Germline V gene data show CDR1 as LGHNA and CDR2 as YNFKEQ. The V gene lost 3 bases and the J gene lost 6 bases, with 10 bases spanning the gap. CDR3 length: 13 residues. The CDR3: CASSQQTGDTQYF. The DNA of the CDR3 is TGTGCCAGCAGCCAGCAGACCGGCGATACGCAGTATTTT.

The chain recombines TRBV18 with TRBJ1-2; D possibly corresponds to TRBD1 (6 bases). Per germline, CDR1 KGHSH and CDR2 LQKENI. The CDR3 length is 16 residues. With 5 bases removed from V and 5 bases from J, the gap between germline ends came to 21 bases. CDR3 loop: CASSATTGRGEYGYTF. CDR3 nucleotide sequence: TGTGCCAGCTCAGCTACTACAGGGCGGGGCGAGTATGGCTACACCTTC.

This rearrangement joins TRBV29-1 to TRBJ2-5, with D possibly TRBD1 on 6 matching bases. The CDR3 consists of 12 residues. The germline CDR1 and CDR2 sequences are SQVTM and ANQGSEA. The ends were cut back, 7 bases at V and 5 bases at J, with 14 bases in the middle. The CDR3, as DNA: TGCAGCGCCTACAGGGTGTCGGAGACCCAGTACTTC. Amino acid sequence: CSAYRVSETQYF.

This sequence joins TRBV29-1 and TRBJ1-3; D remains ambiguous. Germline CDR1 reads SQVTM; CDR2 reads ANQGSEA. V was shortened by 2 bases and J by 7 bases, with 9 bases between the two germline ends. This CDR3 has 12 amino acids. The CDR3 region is CSVELPSNTIYF. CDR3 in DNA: TGCAGCGTTGAACTCCCTTCGAACACCATATATTTT.

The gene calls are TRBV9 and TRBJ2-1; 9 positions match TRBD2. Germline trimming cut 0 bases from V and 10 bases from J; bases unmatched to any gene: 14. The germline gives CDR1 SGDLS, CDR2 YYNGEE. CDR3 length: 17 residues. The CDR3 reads CASSVEGGGAVLREQFF. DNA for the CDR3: TGTGCCAGCAGCGTAGAAGGCGGGGGGGCCGTTCTCAGAGAGCAGTTCTTC.

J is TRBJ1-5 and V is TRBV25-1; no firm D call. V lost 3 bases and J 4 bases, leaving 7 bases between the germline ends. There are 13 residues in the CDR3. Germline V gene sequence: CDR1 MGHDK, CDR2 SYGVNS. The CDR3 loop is CASSDRWNQPQHF. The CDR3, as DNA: TGTGCCAGCAGTGACCGGTGGAATCAGCCCCAGCATTTT.

CDR3 loop: CASSFGTDQETQYF. The CDR3 DNA sequence: TGTGCCAGCAGCTTTGGGACGGATCAAGAGACCCAGTACTTC. The chain links TRBV7-9 to TRBJ2-5; D is possibly TRBD1 or TRBD2 (5 bases each). The germline gives CDR1 SEHNR, CDR2 FQNEAQ (reference sequence). Trimming left V 3 bases short and J 2 bases short, with 10 bases between. The length of the CDR3 is 14 residues.